A single sample is the source of the 3 T cell receptor beta chains below, sequenced in a study of blood T cell repertoires in COVID-19. The table came from immunoSEQ multiplex PCR; TCRdb's copy has only in-frame clones and leaves some out. The data contain tens of thousands of clones, approximately 80% of them singletons. Sample: peripheral blood. The receptors were sampled from a woman at least 80 years old with acute or convalescent COVID-19.

The rearrangement uses TRBV25-1 and TRBJ1-6, with 8 bases matching TRBD1. Germline CDR1 MGHDK, CDR2 SYGVNS. The CDR3 is 15 residues long. V dropped 4 bases and J dropped 6; count of bases not matched to a gene: 5. The CDR3, as DNA: TGTGCCAGCAGTGTCGGACAGGGACTTAATTCACCCCTCCACTTT. It is translated as CASSVGQGLNSPLHF.

CDR3 in DNA: TGTGCCAGCAGTGCGCAAACAGGGTCCGGCTCCCCCCTCCACTTT. The encoded protein is CASSAQTGSGSPLHF. The V and J genes are TRBV28 and TRBJ1-6; TRBD1 might be the D (6 bases). CDR1 and CDR2 from the germline V gene are MDHEN and SYDVKM. The CDR3 is made up of 15 amino acids. V dropped 5 bases and J dropped 13 bases, with 21 bases sitting between them.

The chain employs TRBV19 and TRBJ2-1, with 7 bases aligning to TRBD1. V dropped 7 bases and J dropped 0; count of bases not matched to a gene: 3. The germline V gene has CDR1 LNHDA and CDR2 SQIVND (reference sequence). The CDR3 contains 14 residues. The CDR3 DNA sequence: TGTGCCAGTACCGACAGGGCCTCCTACAATGAGCAGTTCTTC. Translation gives CASTDRASYNEQFF.